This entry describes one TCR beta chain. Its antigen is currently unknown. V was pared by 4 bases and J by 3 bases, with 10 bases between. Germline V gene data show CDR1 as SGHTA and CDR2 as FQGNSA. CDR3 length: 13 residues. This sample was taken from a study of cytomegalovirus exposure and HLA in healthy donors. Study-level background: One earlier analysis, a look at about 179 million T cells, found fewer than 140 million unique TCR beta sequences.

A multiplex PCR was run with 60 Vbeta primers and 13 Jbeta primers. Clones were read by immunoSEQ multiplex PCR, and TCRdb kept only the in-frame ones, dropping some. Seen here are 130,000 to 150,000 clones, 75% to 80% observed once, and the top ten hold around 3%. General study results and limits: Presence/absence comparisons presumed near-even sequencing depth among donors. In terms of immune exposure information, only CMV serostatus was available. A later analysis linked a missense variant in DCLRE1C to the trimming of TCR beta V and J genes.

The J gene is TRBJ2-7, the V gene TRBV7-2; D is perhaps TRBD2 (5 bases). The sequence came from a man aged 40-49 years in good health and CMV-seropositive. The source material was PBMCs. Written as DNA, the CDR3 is TGTGCCAGCAGCTCTAGAGGGCTCTACGAGCAGTACTTC. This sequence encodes CASSSRGLYEQYF.